This note documents a single T cell receptor beta chain sequence. Measured with immunoSEQ multiplex PCR; TCRdb has only the in-frame clones, and not every one. The table shows 150,000 to 200,000 clones, with over 70% occurring only once. The sample originates from a study of blood T cell repertoires in COVID-19. Study-wide background: Whether acute or convalescent, the COVID-19 samples came from the United States, Italy and Spain. The analysed material was cDNA or gDNA that came from T cells, B-cell-depleted T cells, or PBMCs.

The study recruited people aged about 18 to 95 years across some 23 US areas. Participants' own reports of clinical history determined their cohort assignment. This receptor was identified in a woman between 45 and 65 years old in a cohort exposed to, infected with or recovered from COVID-19 (not recorded which). The source material was PBMCs or T cells enriched from blood (not recorded which).

The CDR3: CASSPTGGSGYTF. Written as DNA, the CDR3 is TGTGCCAGCTCGCCCACAGGGGGCAGTGGCTACACCTTC. The V call is TRBV18, the J call TRBJ1-2; 9 bases agree with TRBD1. Germline assignment: CDR1 KGHSH and CDR2 LQKENI. J was trimmed by 7 bases and V by 6 bases; bases with no gene match: 6. The CDR3 runs to 13 residues.